A selection of T cell receptor beta chains follows, all from one sample in a study of blood T cell repertoires in COVID-19. The repertoire was sequenced with immunoSEQ multiplex PCR; TCRdb's copy has only in-frame clones and lacks some. The repertoire holds around 130,000 clones, around 77% seen once, with approximately 8% in the top ten. The sample was peripheral blood. The receptors derive from a human donor in a cohort sampled during active COVID-19. CDR3s include the opening cysteine and the closing phenylalanine or tryptophan. Fields, in order: CDR3 DNA, CDR3 protein, D gene, V gene, J gene, clone size. A D gene is named only where the DNA matches it firmly. Clone size appears in some rows only: once, few, many, or a class for an expanded clone.

TGCGCCAGCAGTCCAAGTCCAACAGGGGCCTATGGCTACACCTTC	CASSPSPTGAYGYTF	TRBD1	TRBV4-1	TRBJ1-2	-
TGTGCCAGCAGCTTCGGACTAGCGGGAGGATCCGTACAGGAGACCCAGTACTTC	CASSFGLAGGSVQETQYF	TRBD2	TRBV14	TRBJ2-5	-
TGCGCCAGCAGCTTTGGACAGGGGTCTGGCTACACCTTC	CASSFGQGSGYTF	TRBD1	TRBV5-1	TRBJ1-2	-
TGTGCCAGCAGTCTAGGACAGGGGACGTACTATGGCTACACCTTC	CASSLGQGTYYGYTF	TRBD1	TRBV27	TRBJ1-2	few
TGTGCCAGCAGGCCTACAGGTACCTACGAGCAGTACTTC	CASRPTGTYEQYF	-	TRBV27	TRBJ2-7	-
TGCGCCAGCAGCTGGGACAGGGACACTGAAGCTTTCTTT	CASSWDRDTEAFF	TRBD1	TRBV5-1	TRBJ1-1	-
TGCGCCAGCAGCTTGGGACAGGGGATCGGCTACACCTTC	CASSLGQGIGYTF	TRBD1	TRBV5-1	TRBJ1-2	-
TGTGCCAGCAGCTCTCCGGACAGGAGCTCCTACGAGCAGTACTTC	CASSSPDRSSYEQYF	TRBD1	TRBV7-9	TRBJ2-7	-
TGCGCCAGCAGCTTGGGAACAGGTTACGAGCAGTACTTC	CASSLGTGYEQYF	-	TRBV5-1	TRBJ2-7	-
TGTGCCACCAGCAGATCGAAGGGGTACGAGCAGTACTTC	CATSRSKGYEQYF	-	TRBV15	TRBJ2-7	few
TGTGCCATCAGTCTATCAGGGGGATTTAACTATGGCTACACCTTC	CAISLSGGFNYGYTF	TRBD1	TRBV10-3	TRBJ1-2	-
TGTGCCAGCAGTCCGGGATCCTCCTACGAGCAGTACTTC	CASSPGSSYEQYF	-	TRBV28	TRBJ2-7	-
TGCGCCAGCAGCACCGGGACAGGGGGCGGATCCTATAATTCACCCCTCCACTTT	CASSTGTGGGSYNSPLHF	TRBD1	TRBV5-1	TRBJ1-6	once
TGTGCCAGCAGCAGGGACATGCGGGAGCAGTACTTC	CASSRDMREQYF	-	TRBV6-5	TRBJ2-7	-
TGCGCCAGCAGCTTGGGTCTGGGGGCGAACACTGAAGCTTTCTTT	CASSLGLGANTEAFF	-	TRBV5-1	TRBJ1-1	-
TGTGCCAGCAGCGCCGACAGGGCCCGGTCCTACGAGCAGTACTTC	CASSADRARSYEQYF	TRBD1	TRBV5-8	TRBJ2-7	-
TGTGCCAGCAGTTCCAGGGCTAACTATGGCTACACCTTC	CASSSRANYGYTF	-	TRBV27	TRBJ1-2	-
TGTGCCAGCAGTGAAGGGCAGGGGGCTAACTATGGCTACACCTTC	CASSEGQGANYGYTF	TRBD1	TRBV2	TRBJ1-2	-
TGTGCCAGCAGTGGCGACAGGGGTAGTACTTCACCCCTCCACTTT	CASSGDRGSTSPLHF	TRBD1	TRBV2	TRBJ1-6	-
TGTGCCAGCTCACCAACCCCGGGACTAGCTGTGGGTGAGCAGTACTTC	CASSPTPGLAVGEQYF	TRBD2	TRBV18	TRBJ2-7	-
TGTGCCAGCAGCCAAGACACAGGTACTGAAGCTTTCTTT	CASSQDTGTEAFF	-	TRBV4-2	TRBJ1-1	-
TGTGCCAGCAGCGGCGCACCCAGGGTCTACGAGCAGTACTTC	CASSGAPRVYEQYF	-	TRBV9	TRBJ2-7	-
TGTGCCAGCCGTGTCGGACAGGGAACCTACGAGCAGTACTTC	CASRVGQGTYEQYF	TRBD1	TRBV28	TRBJ2-7	-
TGTGCCAGCGGCCCCCTAGCGAGCTCCTACGAGCAGTACTTC	CASGPLASSYEQYF	-	TRBV27	TRBJ2-7	-
TGTGCCAGCATAGAACAGGGGGGAGTCACTGAAGCTTTCTTT	CASIEQGGVTEAFF	TRBD1	TRBV28	TRBJ1-1	-
TGTGCCAGTAGTATAGTAGCCACCACCTACGAGCAGTACTTC	CASSIVATTYEQYF	-	TRBV19	TRBJ2-7	few
TGTGCCAGCAGGAAACAGGACAATCAGCCCCAGCATTTT	CASRKQDNQPQHF	-	TRBV28	TRBJ1-5	-
TGTGCCAGCAGCACAGGATGGCAGCCCCAGCATTTT	CASSTGWQPQHF	-	TRBV6-5	TRBJ1-5	-
TGTGCCAGCAGCCCCGGGGTGGGACTAGCTGCCGAGCAGTACTTC	CASSPGVGLAAEQYF	TRBD2	TRBV11-2	TRBJ2-7	-
TGCGCCAGCAGCTTGGCTCTAGCGGGAGAAAACGAGCAGTACTTC	CASSLALAGENEQYF	TRBD2	TRBV5-1	TRBJ2-7	-
TGTGCCAGTAGTATGGGACAGGGGAGGCGTTACGGCTACACCTTC	CASSMGQGRRYGYTF	TRBD1	TRBV19	TRBJ1-2	-
TGTGCCAGCAGTATTGGCGGAAACACCATATATTTT	CASSIGGNTIYF	-	TRBV25-1	TRBJ1-3	-
TGTGCCAGCAGCCGACAGGGGGTCCACTATGGCTACACCTTC	CASSRQGVHYGYTF	TRBD1	TRBV6-5	TRBJ1-2	-
TGCGCCAGCAGTCCACAGGGGGCCGCGAACACTGAAGCTTTCTTT	CASSPQGAANTEAFF	TRBD1	TRBV10-1	TRBJ1-1	once
TGTGCCAGCAGTTCTTACTCGAGTCGACAGGGTTACACTGAAGCTTTCTTT	CASSSYSSRQGYTEAFF	TRBD1	TRBV28	TRBJ1-1	-
TGTGCCTGGAGTGCCCAGGGGGCTGGGGAGCAGTACTTC	CAWSAQGAGEQYF	TRBD1	TRBV30	TRBJ2-7	-
TGTGCTAGCAGCTTAGAGGGAGGGACACAAGAGACCCAGTACTTC	CASSLEGGTQETQYF	-	TRBV7-7	TRBJ2-5	-
TGTGCCACCAGCAGTCCGGACAGGGGCAATCAGCCCCAGCATTTT	CATSSPDRGNQPQHF	TRBD1	TRBV15	TRBJ1-5	-
TGTGCCAGCAGTTCCCCCTCCCGACTAGCGGGGGGCGAGCAGTACTTC	CASSSPSRLAGGEQYF	TRBD2	TRBV27	TRBJ2-7	-
TGTGCCAGCAGCTTTCTAGGGGGCCACGAGCAGTACTTC	CASSFLGGHEQYF	TRBD1	TRBV5-4	TRBJ2-7	-
TGTGCCAGCAAACTAGCGGGAGTCCCCGGGGAGCTGTTTTTT	CASKLAGVPGELFF	TRBD2	TRBV28	TRBJ2-2	-